The rows below give T cell receptor beta chains drawn from one sample of a study of blood T cell repertoires in COVID-19. Data came from immunoSEQ multiplex PCR; TCRdb stores just in-frame clones and leaves some out. The sample lists around 68,000 clones, approximately 91% occurring once. The sequenced material came from peripheral blood. These receptors were taken from a human donor in a cohort sampled during active COVID-19. The CDR3 runs from the conserved cysteine through the conserved F or W. Each record gives: J gene, V gene, clone size, D gene, CDR3 protein, CDR3 DNA. A D gene is named only where the DNA matches it firmly. Only some rows state a clone size, as once, few, many or a class for expanded clones.

>TRBJ1-6|TRBV23-1|-|TRBD1
CASTKDRGGNSPLHF
TGCGCCAGCACTAAGGACAGGGGCGGTAATTCACCCCTCCACTTT
>TRBJ2-1|TRBV7-8|-|TRBD2
CASSFVAGPNEQFF
TGTGCCAGCAGCTTCGTAGCGGGCCCCAATGAGCAGTTCTTC
>TRBJ2-3|TRBV5-1|-|-
CASSSGRTTPSTDTQYF
TGCGCCAGCAGCTCGGGGAGGACCACTCCTAGCACAGATACGCAGTATTTT
>TRBJ2-2|TRBV29-1|-|TRBD1
CSVEGQVNTGELFF
TGCAGCGTCGAAGGACAGGTGAACACCGGGGAGCTGTTTTTT
>TRBJ2-4|TRBV7-9|-|TRBD2
CASSLASGNYIQYF
TGTGCCAGCAGCTTAGCAAGCGGGAATTACATTCAGTACTTC
>TRBJ2-7|TRBV7-8|-|-
CASSLVRSYEQYF
TGTGCCAGCAGCTTAGTCCGCTCCTACGAGCAGTACTTC
>TRBJ2-3|TRBV7-8|-|TRBD2
CASSPPQAGGSDTQYF
TGTGCCAGCAGCCCCCCCCAAGCGGGAGGTTCAGATACGCAGTATTTT
>TRBJ2-7|TRBV27|-|-
CASSFRPPVRYEQYF
TGTGCCAGCAGTTTCCGCCCCCCGGTGAGATACGAGCAGTACTTC
>TRBJ1-2|TRBV19|-|-
CASSIGGPYGYTF
TGTGCCAGTAGTATAGGAGGGCCCTATGGCTACACCTTC
>TRBJ2-3|TRBV2|-|TRBD2
CASSAQTSGTDTQYF
TGTGCCAGCAGTGCACAGACTAGCGGCACAGATACGCAGTATTTT
>TRBJ2-3|TRBV3-1/TRBV3-2|-|TRBD2
CASSQRVWGASGSNTDTQYF
TGTGCCAGCAGCCAACGCGTCTGGGGGGCTAGCGGGAGTAACACAGATACGCAGTATTTT
>TRBJ1-2|TRBV28|-|-
CASSFANQGSYGYTF
TGTGCCAGCAGTTTTGCCAATCAGGGGAGCTATGGCTACACCTTC
>TRBJ2-3|TRBV7-2|once|TRBD2
CASSFSWAGDNTQYF
TGTGCCAGCAGCTTCAGTTGGGCGGGAGATAATACGCAGTATTTT
>TRBJ1-4|TRBV7-8|-|TRBD1
CASSLDGRGGVGGSEKLFF
TGTGCCAGCAGCTTAGATGGTAGAGGGGGCGTGGGGGGAAGTGAAAAACTGTTTTTT
>TRBJ2-5|TRBV5-8|-|TRBD1
CASSRGTGLGETQYF
TGTGCCAGCAGCCGCGGGACAGGGCTAGGAGAGACCCAGTACTTC
>TRBJ2-7|TRBV9|-|TRBD2
CASSDPLAGEYYEQYF
TGTGCCAGCAGCGATCCACTAGCGGGAGAATACTACGAGCAGTACTTC
>TRBJ2-1|TRBV3-1/TRBV3-2|once|-
CASSQLGTFYNEQFF
TGTGCCAGCAGCCAATTAGGGACTTTTTACAATGAGCAGTTCTTC
>TRBJ2-7|TRBV6-6|-|TRBD2
CASSRTSGSYEQYF
TGTGCCAGCAGCCGTACTAGCGGCTCCTACGAGCAGTACTTC
>TRBJ2-1|TRBV2|few|-
CASSGRTPRGYNEQFF
TGTGCCAGCAGTGGACGGACGCCCCGGGGTTACAATGAGCAGTTCTTC
>TRBJ2-7|TRBV5-6|once|TRBD2
CASSANAGLAGNEQYF
TGTGCCAGCAGCGCGAACGCCGGACTAGCGGGAAACGAGCAGTACTTC
>TRBJ2-3|TRBV7-2|once|-
CASSLVGGYTDTQYF
TGTGCCAGCAGCTTAGTTGGCGGATACACAGATACGCAGTATTTT
>TRBJ2-1|TRBV4-3|few|TRBD2
CASSLRTSGSVNEQFF
TGCGCCAGCAGCCTCAGGACTAGCGGGAGCGTCAATGAGCAGTTCTTC
>TRBJ2-7|TRBV18|-|TRBD2
CASSLSSGNPYEQYF
TGTGCCAGCTCACTCTCTAGCGGGAATCCCTACGAGCAGTACTTC
>TRBJ2-5|TRBV3-1/TRBV3-2|-|-
CASSQEQFQETQYF
TGTGCCAGCAGCCAAGAACAATTCCAAGAGACCCAGTACTTC
>TRBJ1-1|TRBV7-2|-|-
CASSAGQYGAFF
TGTGCCAGCAGCGCCGGACAGTATGGGGCTTTCTTT
>TRBJ2-3|TRBV11-3|-|TRBD2
CASMGGLAGVDTDTQYF
TGTGCCAGCATGGGGGGGCTAGCGGGAGTTGACACAGATACGCAGTATTTT
>TRBJ2-5|TRBV7-2|-|TRBD2
CASSPGGGGRETQYF
TGTGCCAGCAGCCCGGGGGGAGGAGGGAGAGAGACCCAGTACTTC
>TRBJ2-3|TRBV11-2|-|-
CASRGAPQGDTQYF
TGTGCCAGCAGGGGCGCCCCCCAAGGAGATACGCAGTATTTT
>TRBJ2-5|TRBV24-1|-|-
CATRGDSPGAQETQYF
TGTGCCACCAGAGGCGACAGCCCAGGGGCGCAAGAGACCCAGTACTTC
>TRBJ1-2|TRBV24-1|-|-
CATSDLRGDYGYTF
TGTGCCACCAGTGATTTGCGGGGAGATTATGGCTACACCTTC
>TRBJ1-1|TRBV12-3/TRBV12-4|-|-
CASRARTEAFF
TGTGCCAGCAGGGCGCGGACTGAAGCTTTCTTT
>TRBJ2-3|TRBV7-3|-|-
CASSLGVGDTQYF
TGTGCCAGCAGCTTAGGAGTAGGAGATACGCAGTATTTT
>TRBJ1-1|TRBV7-9|-|TRBD1
CASSLEGQGNTEAFF
TGTGCCAGCAGCTTGGAGGGACAGGGGAACACTGAAGCTTTCTTT
>TRBJ1-5|TRBV7-8|-|-
CASSLRPGFQPQHF
TGTGCCAGCAGCTTAAGACCAGGGTTTCAGCCCCAGCATTTT
>TRBJ1-1|TRBV12-3/TRBV12-4|-|-
CASSLIGGAEAFF
TGTGCCAGCAGTTTAATCGGAGGAGCTGAAGCTTTCTTT
>TRBJ2-3|TRBV24-1|-|-
CATSDPGTSTDTQYF
TGTGCCACCAGTGATCCCGGGACTAGCACAGATACGCAGTATTTT
>TRBJ2-6|TRBV28|-|-
CASRDGVFGSGANVLTF
TGTGCCAGCAGGGACGGGGTGTTTGGGTCTGGGGCCAACGTCCTGACTTTC
>TRBJ2-3|TRBV10-3|-|TRBD1
CAISPGQGITDTQYF
TGTGCCATCAGCCCGGGACAGGGTATTACAGATACGCAGTATTTT